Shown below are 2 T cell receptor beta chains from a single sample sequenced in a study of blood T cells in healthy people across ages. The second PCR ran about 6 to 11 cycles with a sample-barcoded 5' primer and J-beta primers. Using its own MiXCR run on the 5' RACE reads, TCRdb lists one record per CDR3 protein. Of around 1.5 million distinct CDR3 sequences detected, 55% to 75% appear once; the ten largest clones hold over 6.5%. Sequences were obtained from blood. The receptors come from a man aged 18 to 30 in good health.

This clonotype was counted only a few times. The CDR3 here is CASSQRVALNTGELFF. The CDR3 region has the DNA TGCGCCAGCAGCCAGCGGGTCGCCCTGAACACCGGGGAGCTGTTTTTT. V is TRBV4-1 and J is TRBJ2-2, with D perhaps matching TRBD2 (5 bases). The CDR3 is 16 amino acids. Trimming pared 3 bases from V and 1 base from J, leaving 12 bases between. Germline V gene data show CDR1 as MGHRA and CDR2 as YSYEKL.

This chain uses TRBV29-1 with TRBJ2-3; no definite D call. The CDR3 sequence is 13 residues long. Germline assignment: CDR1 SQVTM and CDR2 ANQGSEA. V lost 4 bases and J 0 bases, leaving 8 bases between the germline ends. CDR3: CSVGPLSTDTQYF. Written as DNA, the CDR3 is TGCAGCGTTGGGCCCTTGAGCACAGATACGCAGTATTTT.